The 11 T cell receptor beta chains in this list originate from one sample, sequenced in a study of beta chain features in type 1 diabetes. Study-wide findings and caveats: Shorter TCRB CDR3s, moderately but significantly so, were found in Type 1 diabetes patients in all four CD4+ subsets.

The isolated RNA, all of it, was reverse transcribed, so expressed TCRB transcripts were what got sequenced. This table comes from immunoSEQ multiplex PCR, and its TCRdb copy is limited to in-frame clones, with some not included. Of a few hundred thousand clones listed, roughly 12% are singletons. These TCRs' antigens remain unknown. The sequencing sample was made of naive CD4+ T cells from blood. These receptors were collected from a woman in her late teens or twenties with type 1 diabetes.

The V gene is TRBV6-5, the J gene TRBJ2-3; maybe TRBD1 (6 bases). V was shortened by 7 bases and J by 6 bases, with 23 bases between the two germline ends. CDR1 is MNHEY and CDR2 is SVGAGI in the germline V gene. The CDR3 sequence is 16 residues long. CDR3 bases: TGTGCCAGCACCTACTCGGGGAACAGGGTCGGGGATACGCAGTATTTT. Translation: CASTYSGNRVGDTQYF.

This clone was counted a few times. This rearrangement joins TRBV6-6 to TRBJ2-5; TRBD2 matches 7 bases. From germline, CDR1 is MNHNY and CDR2 SVGAGI (reference sequence). The V gene end was trimmed by 2 bases and the J gene end by 2 bases; junction bases not matched to a gene: 2. CDR3 length: 14 amino acids. CDR3: CASSYGRVQETQYF. CDR3 sequence (DNA): TGTGCCAGCAGTTACGGGAGGGTACAAGAGACCCAGTACTTC.

A few counts support this clone. The chain joins TRBV12-5 to TRBJ2-3; 8 nucleotides match TRBD2. V lost 2 bases and J lost 2; bases outside the gene matches: 12. The germline CDR1 and CDR2 sequences are LGHNT and FRNRAP. CDR3 length equals 18 residues. The CDR3 nucleotides read TGTGCTAGTGGTTTGAATTCCGGGAGGGCTAATCACACAGATACGCAGTATTTT. This encodes CASGLNSGRANHTDTQYF.

The chain combines TRBV6-6 with TRBJ2-7; D perhaps matches TRBD2 (8 bases). This CDR3 has 14 amino acids. Germline CDR1 MNHNY, CDR2 SVGAGI (reference sequence). V was cut by 7 bases and J by 7 bases, with 20 bases left in between. CDR3 amino acids: CASTPGGGAGEQYF. The CDR3 coding sequence is TGTGCCAGCACCCCGGGAGGGGGCGCGGGGGAGCAGTACTTC.

A few counts support this clone. This chain joins TRBV21-1 and TRBJ2-3; the DNA was not used to check the table's D call, TRBD2. TRBV21-1 is recorded as a pseudogene. This CDR3 has 17 amino acids. The CDR3 loop is CASSRPSSGKDTDTQYF. CDR3 bases: TGTGCCAGCAGCAGGCCCTCTAGCGGGAAGGACACAGATACGCAGTATTTT.

The chain recombines TRBV2 with TRBJ2-2; TRBD1 is a possible D gene (6 bases). The V end lost 6 bases, the J end lost 6 bases, and 20 bases lay between the germline ends. This CDR3 is 16 amino acids long. CDR1 SNHLY and CDR2 FYNNEI come from the germline V gene. Here the CDR3 reads CASSYRGTSSAGELFF. The CDR3, as DNA: TGTGCCAGCAGCTACAGAGGGACATCCTCGGCCGGGGAGCTGTTTTTT.

This clone was seen a handful of times. V gene TRBV9 combines with J gene TRBJ2-1, with 8 positions matching TRBD1. V was clipped by 4 bases and J by 4 bases; unmatched bases: 7. The CDR3 spans 15 residues. The germline V gene has CDR1 SGDLS and CDR2 YYNGEE. The CDR3 bases are TGTGCCAGCAGCCTAGGACAGGGTCGATACAATGAGCAGTTCTTC. This codes for CASSLGQGRYNEQFF.

This chain joins TRBV5-1 and TRBJ1-2; 7 bases agree with TRBD1. Trimming cost V 5 bases and J 4 bases; bases outside gene matches: 2. The V gene's germline CDR1 is SGHRS and CDR2 YFSETQ. The CDR3 runs 12 residues. Written as DNA, the CDR3 is TGCGCCAGCAGTTGGGACAGCTATGGCTACACCTTC. This translates into CASSWDSYGYTF.

The chain is built from TRBV27 and TRBJ1-2; no definite D call. Germline V gene lookup returns CDR1 MNHEY and CDR2 SMNVEV (reference sequence). The V and J ends lost 2 bases and 7 bases respectively, with 17 bases between them. This CDR3 spans 15 amino acids. In DNA form, the CDR3 reads TGTGCCAGCAGTTTAAATTCGGTCGTCGCGGGTGGCTACACCTTC. Encoded protein: CASSLNSVVAGGYTF.

There are a few counts of this clone. This rearrangement joins TRBV28 to TRBJ1-1, with TRBD1 as a possible D gene (5 bases). Germline V gene lookup returns CDR1 MDHEN and CDR2 SYDVKM. The CDR3 totals 12 residues. Trimming left V 6 bases short and J 4 bases short, with 9 bases between. CDR3: CASRLQGTEAFF. The CDR3 coding sequence is TGTGCCAGCAGGCTGCAGGGCACTGAAGCTTTCTTT.

This clone was observed a few times. The genes are TRBV15 and TRBJ2-7, with TRBD1 matching 8 bases. Germline assignment: CDR1 LNHNV and CDR2 YYDKDF (reference sequence). CDR3 length equals 16 residues. V shed 0 bases, J shed 1 base, and the junction held 5 bases outside the gene matches. The CDR3 DNA is TGTGCCACCAGCAGAGAATCGCAGGGGGCATCCTACGAGCAGTACTTC. Amino acid sequence: CATSRESQGASYEQYF.